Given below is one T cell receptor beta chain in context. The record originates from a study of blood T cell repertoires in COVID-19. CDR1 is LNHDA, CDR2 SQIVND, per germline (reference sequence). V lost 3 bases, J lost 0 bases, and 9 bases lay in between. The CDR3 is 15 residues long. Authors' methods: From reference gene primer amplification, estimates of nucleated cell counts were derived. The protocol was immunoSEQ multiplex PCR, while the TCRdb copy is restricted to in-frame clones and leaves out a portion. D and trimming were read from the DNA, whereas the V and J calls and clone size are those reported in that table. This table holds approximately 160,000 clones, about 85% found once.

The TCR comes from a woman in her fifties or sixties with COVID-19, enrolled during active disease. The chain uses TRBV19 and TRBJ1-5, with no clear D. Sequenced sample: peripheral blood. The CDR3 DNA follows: TGTGCCAGTAGTATGGTAGCCGATAGCAATCAGCCCCAGCATTTT. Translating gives CASSMVADSNQPQHF.